This T cell receptor (beta chain) is drawn from a study of T-cell memory formation after mild COVID-19. About the research overall: The study found TCR clusters largely donor specific.

Only a few counts were recorded for this clonotype. Antigen specificity is unknown. 5'RACE with constant-segment primers yielded barcoded, UMI-tagged TCR alpha and TCR beta cDNA libraries. MiXCR was run by TCRdb on the 5' RACE reads, yielding one entry per CDR3 protein. This sample has hundreds of thousands of distinct CDR3 sequences, with 25% to 30% found just once. Study-wide points: Day 15 to 85 contracting clones showed balanced CD4/CD8; later expanders leaned CD4+. Researchers found some responding clones in pre-infection memory, a sign that cross-reactive memory joined.

The sequencing input was PBMCs or a T cell subset sorted from them (not recorded which). The clonotype comes from an adult woman who had mild COVID-19 (a few samples of this study predate the infection). Cell type and time point are not known.

The CDR3 here is CASSLRAYEQYF. The DNA for the CDR3 is TGTGCCAGCAGCTTACGGGCCTACGAGCAGTACTTC. This chain links TRBV7-9 with TRBJ2-7; no definite D call. V lost 2 bases and J 2 bases, leaving 4 bases between the germline ends. The CDR3 has 12 residues. Germline CDR1 SEHNR, CDR2 FQNEAQ (reference sequence).